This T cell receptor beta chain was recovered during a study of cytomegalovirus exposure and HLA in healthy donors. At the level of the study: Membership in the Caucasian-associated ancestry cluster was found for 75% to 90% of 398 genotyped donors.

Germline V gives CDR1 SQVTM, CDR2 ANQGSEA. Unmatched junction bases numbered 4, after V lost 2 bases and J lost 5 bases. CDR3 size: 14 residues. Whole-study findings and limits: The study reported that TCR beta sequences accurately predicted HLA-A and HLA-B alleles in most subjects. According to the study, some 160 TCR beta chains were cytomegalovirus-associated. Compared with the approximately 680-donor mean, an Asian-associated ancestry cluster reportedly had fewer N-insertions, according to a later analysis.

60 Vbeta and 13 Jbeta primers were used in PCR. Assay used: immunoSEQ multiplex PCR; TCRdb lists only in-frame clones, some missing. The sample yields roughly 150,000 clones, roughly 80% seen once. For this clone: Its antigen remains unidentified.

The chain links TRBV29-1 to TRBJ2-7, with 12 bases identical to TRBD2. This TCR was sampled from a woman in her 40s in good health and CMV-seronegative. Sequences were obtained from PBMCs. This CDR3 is CSVELAGGPNEQYF. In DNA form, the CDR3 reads TGCAGCGTTGAACTAGCGGGGGGGCCAAACGAGCAGTACTTC.